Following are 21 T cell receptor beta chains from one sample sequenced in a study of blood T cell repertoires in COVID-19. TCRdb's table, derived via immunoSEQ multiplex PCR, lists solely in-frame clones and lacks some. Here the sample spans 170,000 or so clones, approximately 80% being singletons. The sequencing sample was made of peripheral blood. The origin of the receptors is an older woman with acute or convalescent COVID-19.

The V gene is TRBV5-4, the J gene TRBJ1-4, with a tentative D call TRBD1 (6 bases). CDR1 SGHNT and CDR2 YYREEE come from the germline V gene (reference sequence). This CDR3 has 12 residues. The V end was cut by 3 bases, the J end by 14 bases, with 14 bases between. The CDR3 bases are TGTGCCAGCAGCTCAACAGGGACGGATCTGTTTTTT. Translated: CASSSTGTDLFF.

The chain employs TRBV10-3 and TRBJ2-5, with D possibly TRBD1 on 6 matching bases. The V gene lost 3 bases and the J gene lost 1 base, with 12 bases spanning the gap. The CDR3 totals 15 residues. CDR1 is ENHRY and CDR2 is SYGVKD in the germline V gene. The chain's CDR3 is CAISDHGQIQETQYF. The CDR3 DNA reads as TGTGCCATCAGTGACCACGGACAGATCCAAGAGACCCAGTACTTC.

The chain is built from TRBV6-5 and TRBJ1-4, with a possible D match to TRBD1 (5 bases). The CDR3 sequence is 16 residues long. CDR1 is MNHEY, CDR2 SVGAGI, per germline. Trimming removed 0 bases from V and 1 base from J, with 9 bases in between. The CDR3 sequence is CASSYSKGKTNEKLFF. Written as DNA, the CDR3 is TGTGCCAGCAGTTACTCGAAGGGGAAAACTAATGAAAAACTGTTTTTT.

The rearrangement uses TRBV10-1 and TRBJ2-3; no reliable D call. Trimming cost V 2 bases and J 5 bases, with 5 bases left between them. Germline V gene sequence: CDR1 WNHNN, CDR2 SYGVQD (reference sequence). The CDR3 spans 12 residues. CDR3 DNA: TGCGCCAGCAGTGAGGGCGGAGATACGCAGTATTTT. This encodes CASSEGGDTQYF.

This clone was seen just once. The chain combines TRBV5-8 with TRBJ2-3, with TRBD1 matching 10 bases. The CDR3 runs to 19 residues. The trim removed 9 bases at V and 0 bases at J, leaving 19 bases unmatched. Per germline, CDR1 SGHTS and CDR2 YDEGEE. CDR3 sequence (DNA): TGTGCCAACCGTCGGACAGGGGGACCGATCTTCTCTAGCACAGATACGCAGTATTTT. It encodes CANRRTGGPIFSSTDTQYF.

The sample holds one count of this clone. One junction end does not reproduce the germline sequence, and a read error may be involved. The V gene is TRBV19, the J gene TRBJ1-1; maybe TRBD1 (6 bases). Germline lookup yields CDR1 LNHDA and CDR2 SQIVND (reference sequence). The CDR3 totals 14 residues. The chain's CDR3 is CASSIPGVKTEAFF. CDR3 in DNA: TGTGCCAGTAGTATTCCAGGGGTGAAAACTGAAGCTTTCTTT.

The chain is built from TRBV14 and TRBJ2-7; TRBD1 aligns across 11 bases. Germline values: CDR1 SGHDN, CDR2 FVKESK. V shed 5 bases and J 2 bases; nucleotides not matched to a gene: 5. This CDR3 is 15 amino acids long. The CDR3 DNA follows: TGTGCCAGCAGCAAGGGACAGGGGGTACCCTACGAGCAGTACTTC. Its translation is CASSKGQGVPYEQYF.

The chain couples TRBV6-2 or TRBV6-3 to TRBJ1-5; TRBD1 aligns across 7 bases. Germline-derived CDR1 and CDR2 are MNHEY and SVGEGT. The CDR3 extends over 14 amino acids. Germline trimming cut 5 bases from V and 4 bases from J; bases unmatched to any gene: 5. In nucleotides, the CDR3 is TGTGCCAGCAGTCAACCGGGACAGAATCAGCCCCAGCATTTT. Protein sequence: CASSQPGQNQPQHF.

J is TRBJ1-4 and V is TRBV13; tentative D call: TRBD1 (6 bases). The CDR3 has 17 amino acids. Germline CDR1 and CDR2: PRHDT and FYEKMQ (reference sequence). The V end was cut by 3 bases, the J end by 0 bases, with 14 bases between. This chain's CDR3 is CASSLATEGATNEKLFF. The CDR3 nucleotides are TGTGCCAGCAGCTTGGCGACAGAGGGGGCAACTAATGAAAAACTGTTTTTT.

This CDR3 is CASSQDLVGQGFDSPLHF. The CDR3 DNA is TGTGCCAGCAGCCAAGATCTGGTAGGGCAGGGCTTTGATTCACCCCTCCACTTT. The rearrangement joins TRBV4-2 to TRBJ1-6, with D tentatively TRBD1 (5 bases). V gave up 0 bases and J gave up 8 bases, with 20 bases separating them. Germline V CDR1 and CDR2: LGHNA, YNFKEQ. CDR3 length: 18 residues.

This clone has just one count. The CDR3 region is CASSYEPYRSGAYEQYF. The CDR3 DNA sequence: TGTGCCAGCAGTTACGAGCCTTACAGGTCAGGGGCCTACGAGCAGTACTTC. The chain links TRBV6-2 or TRBV6-3 to TRBJ2-7; perhaps TRBD1 as D (6 bases). V dropped 2 bases and J dropped 2 bases, with 19 bases sitting between them. The germline V gene has CDR1 MNHEY and CDR2 SVGEGT. The CDR3 runs to 17 residues.

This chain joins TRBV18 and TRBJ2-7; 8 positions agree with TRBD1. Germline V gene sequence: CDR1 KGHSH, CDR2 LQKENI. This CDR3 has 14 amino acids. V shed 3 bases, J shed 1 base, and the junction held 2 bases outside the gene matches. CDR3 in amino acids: CASSPGQESYEQYF. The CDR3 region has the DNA TGTGCCAGCTCACCGGGACAGGAGTCCTACGAGCAGTACTTC.

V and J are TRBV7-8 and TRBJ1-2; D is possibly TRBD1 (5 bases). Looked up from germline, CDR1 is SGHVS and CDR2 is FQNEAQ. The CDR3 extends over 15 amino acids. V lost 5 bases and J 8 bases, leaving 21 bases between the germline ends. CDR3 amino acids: CASSNRDLGRGGYTF. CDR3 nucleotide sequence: TGTGCCAGCAGCAACCGGGACTTAGGACGAGGAGGCTACACCTTC.

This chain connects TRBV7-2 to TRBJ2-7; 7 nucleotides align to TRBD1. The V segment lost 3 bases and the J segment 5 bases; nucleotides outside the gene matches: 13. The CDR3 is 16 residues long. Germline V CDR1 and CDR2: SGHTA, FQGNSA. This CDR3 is CASSLTLQGRRNEQYF. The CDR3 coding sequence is TGTGCCAGCAGCTTGACCCTACAGGGGAGACGGAACGAGCAGTACTTC.

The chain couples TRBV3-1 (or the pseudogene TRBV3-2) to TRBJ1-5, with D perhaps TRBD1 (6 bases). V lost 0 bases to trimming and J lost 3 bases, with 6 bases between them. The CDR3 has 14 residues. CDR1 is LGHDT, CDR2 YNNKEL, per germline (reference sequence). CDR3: CASSQEGANQPQHF. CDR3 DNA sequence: TGTGCCAGCAGCCAAGAGGGGGCCAATCAGCCCCAGCATTTT.

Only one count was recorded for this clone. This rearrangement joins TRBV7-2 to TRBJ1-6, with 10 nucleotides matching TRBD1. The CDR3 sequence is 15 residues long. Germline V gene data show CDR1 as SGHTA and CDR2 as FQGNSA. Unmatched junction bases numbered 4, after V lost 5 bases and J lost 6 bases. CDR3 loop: CASSLDRGGNSPLHF. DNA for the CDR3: TGTGCCAGCAGCCTGGACAGGGGGGGTAATTCACCCCTCCACTTT. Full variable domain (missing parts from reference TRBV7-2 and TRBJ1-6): GAGVSQSPSNKVTEKGKDVELRCDPISGHTALYWYRQSLGQGLEFLIYFQGNSAPDKSGLPSDRFSAERTGGSVSTLTIQRTQQEDSAVYLCASSLDRGGNSPLHFGNGTRLTVT.

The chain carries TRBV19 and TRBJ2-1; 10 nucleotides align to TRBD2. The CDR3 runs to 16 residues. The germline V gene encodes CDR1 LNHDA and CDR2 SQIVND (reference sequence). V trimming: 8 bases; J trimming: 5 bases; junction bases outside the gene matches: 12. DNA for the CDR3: TGTGCCAGTTGCTCTAGCGGGGGCTGGGGCCACAATGAGCAGTTCTTC. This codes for CASCSSGGWGHNEQFF. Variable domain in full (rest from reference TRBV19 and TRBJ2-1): DGGITQSPKYLFRKEGQNVTLSCEQNLNHDAMYWYRQDPGQGLRLIYYSQIVNDFQKGDIAEGYSVSREKKESFPLTVTSAQKNPTAFYLCASCSSGGWGHNEQFFGPGTRLTVL.

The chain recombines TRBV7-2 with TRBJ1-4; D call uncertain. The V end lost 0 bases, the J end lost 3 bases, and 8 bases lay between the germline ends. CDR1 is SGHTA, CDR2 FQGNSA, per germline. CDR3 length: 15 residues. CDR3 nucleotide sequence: TGTGCCAGCAGCTTAGCTAGTGATTCTAATGAAAAACTGTTTTTT. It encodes CASSLASDSNEKLFF.

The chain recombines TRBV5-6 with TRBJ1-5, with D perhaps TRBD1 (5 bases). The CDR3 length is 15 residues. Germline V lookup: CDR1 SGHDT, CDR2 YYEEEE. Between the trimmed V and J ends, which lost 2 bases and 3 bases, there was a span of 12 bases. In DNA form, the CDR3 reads TGTGCCAGCAGCTTTGGGCAGGGCCTCAATCAGCCCCAGCATTTT. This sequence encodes CASSFGQGLNQPQHF.

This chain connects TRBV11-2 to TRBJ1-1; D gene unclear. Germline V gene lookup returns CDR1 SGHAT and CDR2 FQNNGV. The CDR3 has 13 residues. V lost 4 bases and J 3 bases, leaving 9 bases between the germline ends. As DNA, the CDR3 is TGTGCCAGCAGCTACCGGGTGGACACTGAAGCTTTCTTT. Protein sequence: CASSYRVDTEAFF. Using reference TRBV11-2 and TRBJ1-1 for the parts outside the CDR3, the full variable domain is EAGVAQSPRYKIIEKRQSVAFWCNPISGHATLYWYQQILGQGPKLLIQFQNNGVVDDSQLPKDRFSAERLKGVDSTLKIQPAKLEDSAVYLCASSYRVDTEAFFGQGTRLTVV.

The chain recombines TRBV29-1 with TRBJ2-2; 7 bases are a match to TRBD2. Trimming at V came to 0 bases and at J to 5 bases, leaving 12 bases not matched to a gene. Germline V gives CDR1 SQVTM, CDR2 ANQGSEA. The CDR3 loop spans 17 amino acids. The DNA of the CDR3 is TGCAGCGTTGAAGATCGGGGAGGGACCACGAGGACCGGGGAGCTGTTTTTT. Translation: CSVEDRGGTTRTGELFF.